One T cell receptor (beta chain) is described in this entry. RNA in amounts of roughly 0.45 to 1 ug was reverse transcribed with random hexamers. TCRdb redid the calling of the immunoSEQ multiplex PCR reads with MiXCR, one entry per CDR3 protein. The repertoire includes 180,000 or so distinct CDR3 sequences, approximately 96% of them detected once, and under 0.095% sits in the top ten. This sample was taken from a study of CD8 T cells in Susac syndrome. Trimming shortened V by 11 bases and J by 7 bases, and 22 bases separated the two germline ends. CDR1 and CDR2 from the germline V gene are MGHDK and SYGVNS. CDR3 length equals 14 residues. TEMRA cells were FACS-enriched, with CD8+ and CD4+ T cells isolated negatively.

The TCR was taken from a human donor with multiple sclerosis. Sequencing was performed on CD4+ T cells from PBMCs. This chain connects TRBV25-1 to TRBJ2-3, with D possibly being TRBD1 (6 bases). The CDR3 reads CAGSGTKTANTQYF. CDR3 DNA sequence: TGTGCCGGATCCGGGACAAAAACCGCGAATACGCAGTATTTT.